One TCR beta chain is described in this entry. The antigen remains undetermined. Some clones are missing from TCRdb's copy, which holds only in-frame ones; the method was immunoSEQ multiplex PCR. This sample has 2 million to 2.5 million clones, with approximately 96% found just once. Germline assignment: CDR1 SNHLY and CDR2 FYNNEI. The V gene lost 6 bases and the J gene lost 2 bases, with 13 bases spanning the gap. This CDR3 has 15 amino acids. The source of the sample is a study of shared clonotypes between healthy human individuals. The wider study: The study enrolled a couple of women and three men aged 18 to 49.

Whole-study findings and limits: Unshared clonotypes carried lower generation probabilities than those common to all four donors.

All participating donors were Caucasian adults from Nashville, Tennessee. The study separated CD4+ cells into CD45RA+ naive and CD45RA-negative memory subsets. Source material: naive CD4+ T cells sorted from blood. Subset indicated: CD45RA+ positively selected. The source is a man between 18 and 29 years old in good health. The rearrangement links TRBV2 to TRBJ1-4, with D maybe TRBD1 (6 bases). The CDR3 spells CASRAYRETNEKLFF. In DNA, the CDR3 is TGTGCCAGCAGAGCCTACAGGGAGACTAATGAAAAACTGTTTTTT. Variable domain in full (rest from reference TRBV2 and TRBJ1-4): EPEVTQTPSHQVTQMGQEVILRCVPISNHLYFYWYRQILGQKVEFLVSFYNNEISEKSEIFDDQFSVERPDGSNFTLKIRSTKLEDSAMYFCASRAYRETNEKLFFGSGTQLSVL.